The rows below give T cell receptor beta chains drawn from one sample of a study of T cells in narcolepsy. TCRdb keeps only in-frame clones here, not all; method: immunoSEQ multiplex PCR. The repertoire holds about 40,000 clones, with 70% to 90% as singletons. Sequenced input: CD45RA- memory CD4+ T cells from PBMCs. The receptors were gathered from a human donor with narcolepsy. Both conserved end residues are part of each CDR3. Each record gives: V gene, CDR3 protein.

TRBV9 | CASSVGGQVNNEQFF
TRBV6-1 | CASSEATGGGIDEQFF
TRBV6-5 | CASSYSRMPGGYTF
TRBV11-1 | CASSLGLTNEKLFF
TRBV15 | CATSGPGLGNNSPLHF
TRBV29-1 | CSGAVREYTEAFF
TRBV28 | CASSTPWTVLDEKLFF
TRBV5-5 | CASSLVSVDSGANVLTF
TRBV19 | CASSIVGSPNGYTF
TRBV10-3 | CAITAGGDQPQHF
TRBV29-1 | CSAGDRGRKNTEAFF
TRBV30 | CAWRFSGRDYEQYF
TRBV29-1 | CSASTGGRPGELFF
TRBV5-4 | CAGSTGVNTEAFF
TRBV15 | CATSRNREGFQPQHF
TRBV6-1 | CASSESGRGHEQYF
TRBV2 | CASRPLAASTDTQYF
TRBV29-1 | CSVEATGFSEQFF
TRBV5-1 | CASSLNPGSHTTDTQYF
TRBV4-3 | CASSQDLSQGASPLHF
TRBV11-3 | CASSRRAANEKLFF
TRBV19 | CASSIIAGGSYEQYF
TRBV6-5 | CASSSTASSGPQHF
TRBV7-6 | CASSFSGRAGDEQFF
TRBV18 | CASSPVGAGYDWEQYF
TRBV6-5 | CASRPDRGESQPQHF
TRBV4-1 | CASSHPPGGTGVGGYTF
TRBV6-5 | CASSSTSDSYEQYF
TRBV21-1 | CASSKEGTSGVGIDTQYF
TRBV5-1 | CASSWGQDEQYF
TRBV11-2 | CASSPTRGVAEQFF
TRBV5-5 | CASSLGVGEQFF
TRBV19 | CASSIQSEAFF
TRBV6-6 | CASSPELGNYGYTF
TRBV19 | CASRVTGGEPQHF
TRBV10-3 | CAISERDRRETQYF
TRBV5-4 | CASSLDREREQFF
TRBV5-5 | CASSWGLDQTGELFF
TRBV6-1 | CASYQGAGTEAFF
TRBV5-1 | CASRFSRAGKGTQYF
TRBV4-2 | CASSPRGTSGGGTDTQYF
TRBV6-1 | CASSENLAGYTDTQYF